These 7 T cell receptor beta chains were sequenced from one sample in a study of cytomegalovirus exposure and HLA in healthy donors. The study ran its PCR with 60 Vbeta and 13 Jbeta primers. The table came from immunoSEQ multiplex PCR; TCRdb's copy has only in-frame clones and leaves some out. The data contain around 190,000 clones, approximately 79% of them singletons. Sequencing was done on a sample of PBMCs. Receptors originate from a woman aged 40 to 50 in good health and CMV-seronegative.

The genes are TRBV19 and TRBJ1-1; TRBD1 matches 9 bases. The CDR3 is made up of 18 amino acids. Germline lookup yields CDR1 LNHDA and CDR2 SQIVND (reference sequence). The junction had 15 bases not matched to a gene; V was cut back by 6 bases and J by 1 base. As DNA, the CDR3 is TGTGCCAGTAGGTACCCGAACAAACCGGGACAGGGGAACACTGAAGCTTTCTTT. This sequence encodes CASRYPNKPGQGNTEAFF.

The rearrangement uses TRBV4-2 and TRBJ1-5; possibly TRBD1 for D (5 bases). The CDR3 has 16 residues. The V end lost 3 bases, the J end lost 0 bases, and 12 bases lay between the germline ends. Germline CDR1 reads LGHNA; CDR2 reads YNFKEQ. This CDR3 is CASSQAATVSNQPQHF. For the CDR3, the DNA is TGTGCCAGCAGCCAGGCCGCGACAGTTAGCAATCAGCCCCAGCATTTT.

The V call is TRBV2, the J call TRBJ1-2, with 8 nucleotides matching TRBD1. J lost 4 bases, V lost 2 bases, and 9 bases had no gene match. The CDR3 is made up of 16 amino acids. Germline V gives CDR1 SNHLY, CDR2 FYNNEI. In DNA form, the CDR3 reads TGTGCCAGCAGTGAAAGGGGGGGACAGGTCCGCTATGGCTACACCTTC. It translates to CASSERGGQVRYGYTF.

The V gene is TRBV5-1, the J gene TRBJ2-5; D perhaps matches TRBD1 (5 bases). Germline-derived CDR1 and CDR2 are SGHRS and YFSETQ. The CDR3 is made up of 14 amino acids. The V gene lost 4 bases and the J gene lost 9 bases, with 19 bases spanning the gap. The CDR3 sequence is CASSPVGQHGAQYF. CDR3 bases: TGCGCCAGCAGCCCGGTTGGACAACATGGGGCCCAGTACTTC.

V is TRBV9 and J is TRBJ2-2; D perhaps matches TRBD2 (5 bases). CDR1 and CDR2 (germline): SGDLS, YYNGEE. The CDR3 covers 15 residues. With 0 bases removed from V and 7 bases from J, the gap between germline ends came to 13 bases. The DNA for the CDR3 is TGTGCCAGCAGCGTAGTCACTTCGGGGATCGGGGAGCTGTTTTTT. Amino acids: CASSVVTSGIGELFF.

The chain combines TRBV6-6 with TRBJ2-2, with D unresolved. The ends were cut back, 5 bases at V and 8 bases at J, with 9 bases in the middle. Germline-derived CDR1 and CDR2 are MNHNY and SVGAGI (reference sequence). CDR3 length: 12 amino acids. This chain's CDR3 is CASSGLRGELFF. CDR3 sequence (DNA): TGTGCCAGCAGTGGGCTTAGGGGGGAGCTGTTTTTT.

The table lists this clone with a count of one. The chain carries TRBV6-1 and TRBJ1-5; 7 bases are a match to TRBD1. From germline, CDR1 is MNHNS and CDR2 SASEGT. The ends lost 2 bases at V and 3 bases at J; junction bases unmatched: 13. This CDR3 contains 18 residues. CDR3 residues: CASSERDRATLPNQPQHF. CDR3 nucleotide sequence: TGTGCCAGCAGTGAACGAGACAGGGCCACCCTACCCAATCAGCCCCAGCATTTT.